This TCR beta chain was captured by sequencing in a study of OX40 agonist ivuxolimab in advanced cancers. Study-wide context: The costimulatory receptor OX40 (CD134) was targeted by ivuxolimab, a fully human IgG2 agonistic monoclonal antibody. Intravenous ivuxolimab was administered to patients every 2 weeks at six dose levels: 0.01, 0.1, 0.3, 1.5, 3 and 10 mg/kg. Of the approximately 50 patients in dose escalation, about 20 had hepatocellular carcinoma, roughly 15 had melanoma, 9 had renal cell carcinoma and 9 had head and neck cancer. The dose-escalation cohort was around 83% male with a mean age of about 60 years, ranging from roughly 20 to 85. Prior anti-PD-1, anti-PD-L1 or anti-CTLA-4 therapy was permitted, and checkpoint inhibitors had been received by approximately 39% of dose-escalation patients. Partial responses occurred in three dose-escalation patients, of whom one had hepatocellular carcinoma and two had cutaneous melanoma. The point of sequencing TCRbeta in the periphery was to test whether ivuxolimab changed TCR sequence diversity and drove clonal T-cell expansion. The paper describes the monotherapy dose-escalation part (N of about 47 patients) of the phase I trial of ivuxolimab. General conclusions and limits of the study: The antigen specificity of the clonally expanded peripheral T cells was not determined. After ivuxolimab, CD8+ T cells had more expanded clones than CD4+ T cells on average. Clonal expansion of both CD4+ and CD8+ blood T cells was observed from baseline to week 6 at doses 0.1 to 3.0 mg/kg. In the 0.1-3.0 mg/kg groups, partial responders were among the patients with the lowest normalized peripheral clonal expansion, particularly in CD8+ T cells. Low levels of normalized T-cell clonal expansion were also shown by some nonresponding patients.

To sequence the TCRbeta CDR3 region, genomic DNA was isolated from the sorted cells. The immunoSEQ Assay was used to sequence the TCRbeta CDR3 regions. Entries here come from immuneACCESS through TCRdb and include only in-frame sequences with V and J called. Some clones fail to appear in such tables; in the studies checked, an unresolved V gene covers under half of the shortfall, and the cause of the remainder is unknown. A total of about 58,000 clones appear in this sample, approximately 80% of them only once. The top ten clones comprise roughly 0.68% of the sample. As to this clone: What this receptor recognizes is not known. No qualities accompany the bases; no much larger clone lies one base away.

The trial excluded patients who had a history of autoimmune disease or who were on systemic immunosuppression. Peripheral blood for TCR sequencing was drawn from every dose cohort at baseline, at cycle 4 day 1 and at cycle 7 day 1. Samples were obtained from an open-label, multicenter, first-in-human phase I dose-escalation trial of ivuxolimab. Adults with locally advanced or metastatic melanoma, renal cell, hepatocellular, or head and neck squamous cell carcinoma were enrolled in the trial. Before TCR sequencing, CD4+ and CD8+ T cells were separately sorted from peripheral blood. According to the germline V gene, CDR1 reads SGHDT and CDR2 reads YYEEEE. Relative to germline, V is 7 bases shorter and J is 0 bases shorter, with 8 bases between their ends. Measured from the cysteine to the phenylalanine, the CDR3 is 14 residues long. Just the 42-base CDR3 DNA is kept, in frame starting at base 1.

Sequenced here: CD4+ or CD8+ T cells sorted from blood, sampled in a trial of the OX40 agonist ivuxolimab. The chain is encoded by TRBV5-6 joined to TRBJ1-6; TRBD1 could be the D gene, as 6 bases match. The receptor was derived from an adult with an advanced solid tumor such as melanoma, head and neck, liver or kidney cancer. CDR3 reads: CASQGPSYNSPLHF. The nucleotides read TGTGCCAGCCAGGGGCCCTCCTATAATTCACCCCTCCACTTT.